Listed here are 30 T cell receptor beta chains from one sample, sequenced in a study of regulatory T cells in long-lasting Graves disease. As to time point: newly diagnosed GD, antithyroid drugs for less than 3 months. PBMC RNA served as the TCR library source. Arm-PCR of CDR3 regions and iRepertoire HTBI primers were the basis on which TCR beta libraries were built. TCRdb re-analysed the multiplex PCR reads in MiXCR, keeping a single row per CDR3 protein. This sample carries 500,000 or so distinct CDR3 sequences, around 15% of them seen once, and the ten largest clones take approximately 25%. The sample was also linked to a second study, of T cells in Graves' hyperthyroidism and ophthalmopathy.

Specimen: peripheral blood mononuclear cells (PBMCs), collected at new diagnosis, from a patient treated with antithyroid drugs. The receptors derive from a woman in her forties or fifties with Graves disease.

This clonotype was recorded a few times. A much larger clone is a single base away; this may be a read error. The J gene is TRBJ2-1, the V gene TRBV12-3 or TRBV12-4; TRBD1 aligns across 9 bases. The J segment lost 8 bases and the V segment lost 6 bases, leaving 5 bases of the junction unmatched. The CDR3 contains 13 residues. The CDR3 sequence: CASSQTGGDEQFF. The CDR3 DNA reads as TGTGCCAGCAGCCAGACAGGGGGGGATGAGCAGTTCTTC.

The chain recombines TRBV7-9 with TRBJ2-2, with 8 positions matching TRBD1. The length of the CDR3 is 16 residues. The trim removed 5 bases at V and 1 base at J, leaving 6 bases unmatched. The germline gives CDR1 SEHNR, CDR2 FQNEAQ (reference sequence). CDR3 sequence: CASSARGLGNTGELFF. In DNA form, the CDR3 reads TGTGCCAGCAGCGCCAGGGGGCTTGGGAACACCGGGGAGCTGTTTTTT.

This chain connects TRBV5-5 to TRBJ1-4; D is unresolved. Germline loops: CDR1 SGHKS, CDR2 YYEKEE (reference sequence). The V and J ends lost 2 bases and 4 bases respectively, with 12 bases between them. The CDR3 contains 15 residues. CDR3 sequence reads: CASSLTSYSNEKLFF. CDR3 DNA sequence: TGTGCCAGCAGCTTAACAAGTTACAGTAATGAAAAACTGTTTTTT.

This clonotype has more than one count but fewer than ten. The chain combines TRBV14 with TRBJ2-3, with a tentative D call TRBD2 (5 bases). V lost 2 bases and J lost 6, with 9 bases in between. CDR1 is SGHDN, CDR2 FVKESK, per germline. The CDR3 has 13 residues. This CDR3 reads CASSQSGIDTQYF. The CDR3 DNA reads TGTGCCAGCAGCCAATCGGGAATCGATACGCAGTATTTT.

This chain uses TRBV9 with TRBJ1-4; tentatively, D is TRBD1 (5 bases). Germline CDR1 and CDR2: SGDLS and YYNGEE. The V end was cut by 4 bases, the J end by 4 bases, with 11 bases between. The CDR3 covers 14 residues. CDR3 in DNA: TGTGCCAGCAGCCGGACGGGGGATAATGAAAAACTGTTTTTT. Its translation is CASSRTGDNEKLFF.

This clonotype was counted only a few times. The junction and the germline gene differ at one end; a read error may be behind it. The V and J genes are TRBV10-1 and TRBJ1-2, with TRBD1 matching 9 bases. This CDR3 spans 15 amino acids. CDR1 and CDR2 from the germline V gene are WNHNN and SYGVQD (reference sequence). CDR3: CASTYQDRGVLGYTF. The CDR3, as DNA: TGTGCCAGCACCTATCAAGACAGGGGGGTTTTAGGCTACACCTTC.

This clonotype has just a few counts. This chain connects TRBV27 to TRBJ1-1; unclear D gene. CDR3 length equals 14 residues. V lost 6 bases to trimming and J lost 1 base, with 12 bases between them. Germline V gene lookup returns CDR1 MNHEY and CDR2 SMNVEV (reference sequence). For the CDR3, the DNA is TGTGCCAGCAGCGTAGAGGCGACGAACACTGAAGCTTTCTTT. Encoded protein: CASSVEATNTEAFF.

There are many counts of this clonotype. V usage is TRBV20-1 and J usage is TRBJ1-4, with 7 bases matching TRBD1. V trimming: 0 bases; J trimming: 0 bases; junction bases outside the gene matches: 7. Germline V lookup: CDR1 DFQATT, CDR2 SNEGSKA (reference sequence). The CDR3 covers 17 residues. CDR3 in amino acids: CSARERGQFSTNEKLFF. As DNA, the CDR3 is TGCAGTGCTAGAGAAAGGGGGCAGTTTTCAACTAATGAAAAACTGTTTTTT.

The chain recombines TRBV15 with TRBJ1-1; D call uncertain. The V gene lost 0 bases and the J gene lost 0 bases, with 11 bases spanning the gap. Germline CDR1 and CDR2: LNHNV and YYDKDF (reference sequence). This CDR3 has 16 residues. The CDR3 DNA sequence: TGTGCCACCAGCAGAGATCCCCAGCTTATGAACACTGAAGCTTTCTTT. Translation gives CATSRDPQLMNTEAFF.

In its sample, this clonotype was seen many times. V and J are TRBV20-1 and TRBJ1-2; TRBD1 is a possible D gene (6 bases). V dropped 0 bases and J dropped 4 bases, with 15 bases sitting between them. The germline CDR1 and CDR2 sequences are DFQATT and SNEGSKA (reference sequence). The CDR3 contains 15 residues. The CDR3 sequence is CSARDVGGGSYGYTF. The CDR3 DNA is TGCAGTGCTAGAGATGTGGGAGGGGGTAGCTATGGCTACACCTTC.

This clonotype was found many times. The chain uses TRBV20-1 and TRBJ2-2; D may correspond to TRBD1 or TRBD2 (5 bases each). The ends were cut back, 7 bases at V and 8 bases at J, with 14 bases in the middle. Germline V gene data show CDR1 as DFQATT and CDR2 as SNEGSKA (reference sequence). The CDR3 totals 12 residues. CDR3: CSVPMGVGELFF. The DNA for the CDR3 is TGCAGTGTTCCCATGGGGGTTGGGGAGCTGTTTTTT.

The chain is built from TRBV12-3 or TRBV12-4 and TRBJ2-6, with a weak D call TRBD2 (7 bases). V lost 3 bases to trimming and J lost 0 bases, with 30 bases between them. This CDR3 is 23 amino acids long. The CDR3 DNA follows: TGTGCCAGCAGTTTGTCGGTCGTGGGGGGCAGGGCGGGGGTACACTCTGGGGCCAACGTCCTGACTTTC. Encoded protein: CASSLSVVGGRAGVHSGANVLTF.

This chain joins TRBV6-2 or TRBV6-3 and TRBJ2-5; 11 positions agree with TRBD2. The CDR3 has 16 residues. CDR1 is MNHEY, CDR2 SVGEGT, per germline. Trimming cost V 3 bases and J 9 bases; bases outside gene matches: 12. CDR3 sequence reads: CASSYRTSGPWVAQYF. CDR3 sequence (DNA): TGTGCCAGCAGTTATCGGACTAGCGGGCCTTGGGTGGCCCAGTACTTC.

This rearrangement joins TRBV4-1 to TRBJ1-5; D uncertain. Trimming cost V 4 bases and J 5 bases, with 9 bases left between them. Germline lookup yields CDR1 MGHRA and CDR2 YSYEKL. This CDR3 comprises 13 residues. The CDR3 DNA reads as TGCGCCAGCAGCCCCCGAATGGATCAGCCCCAGCATTTT. Translation: CASSPRMDQPQHF.

The CDR3 DNA sequence: TGTGCCAGCTCACCAATGGGGGCCGACACAGATACGCAGTATTTT. It translates to CASSPMGADTDTQYF. This sequence joins TRBV18 and TRBJ2-3; D is possibly TRBD1 (6 bases). Germline CDR1 is KGHSH and CDR2 is LQKENI. This CDR3 spans 15 amino acids. Trimming stripped 2 bases from V and 2 bases from J, with 11 bases between. Full variable domain (outside the CDR3, taken from reference TRBV18 and TRBJ2-3): NAGVMQNPRHLVRRRGQEARLRCSPMKGHSHVYWYRQLPEEGLKFMVYLQKENIIDESGMPKERFSAEFPKEGPSILRIQQVVRGDSAAYFCASSPMGADTDTQYFGPGTRLTVL.

The table lists this clonotype with many counts. The chain couples TRBV13 to TRBJ2-1, with 7 bases that match TRBD2. V was clipped by 1 base and J by 2 bases; unmatched bases: 5. The germline gives CDR1 PRHDT, CDR2 FYEKMQ (reference sequence). The CDR3 sequence is 16 residues long. The chain's CDR3 is CASSLAVAGAYNEQFF. The CDR3 DNA sequence: TGTGCCAGCAGCTTAGCGGTAGCGGGCGCCTACAATGAGCAGTTCTTC.

This clonotype was seen many times. The rearrangement uses TRBV6-1 and TRBJ2-7; TRBD1 agrees at 9 bases. CDR1 and CDR2 (germline): MNHNS, SASEGT. There are 14 residues in the CDR3. Trimming removed 8 bases from V and 3 bases from J; junction bases left unmatched: 8. CDR3 in DNA: TGTGCCAGCCATAGACAGGGGGACTACTACGAGCAGTACTTC. Its protein product is CASHRQGDYYEQYF.

The chain is built from TRBV9 and TRBJ2-5, with D tentatively TRBD2 (7 bases). V gave up 4 bases and J gave up 8 bases, with 18 bases separating them. The germline V gene encodes CDR1 SGDLS and CDR2 YYNGEE. This CDR3 contains 14 residues. The CDR3 nucleotides are TGTGCCAGCAGCCTCGGTGGCGGGGGCTTTACCCAGTACTTC. Translated, it gives CASSLGGGGFTQYF.

Concerning this clonotype itself: A read error may be the cause here, since a much bigger clone is one base away. V gene TRBV6-1 combines with J gene TRBJ1-5; no clear D gene. CDR1 and CDR2 (germline): MNHNS, SASEGT. This CDR3 has 14 residues. The CDR3 DNA is TGTGCCAGCAGGACCTTAGAGGGCCGTCAGCCCCCGCATTTT. Its translation: CASRTLEGRQPPHF.

This clonotype was recorded a few times. Because the CDR3's place on the DNA is in doubt, the DNA is left out and the CDR3 is given as listed by TCRdb. The J gene is TRBJ2-1, the V gene TRBV9; the tabulated D call, TRBD2, remains unverified against the DNA. 13 amino acids form the CDR3, both terminal residues included. Germline loops: CDR1 SGDLS, CDR2 YYNGEE. The CDR3 loop is CASSVASGTTRFF.

This clonotype has only a few counts. The rearrangement links TRBV12-3 or TRBV12-4 to TRBJ1-1, with D possibly TRBD1 on 6 matching bases. V was pared by 2 bases and J by 11 bases, with 18 bases between. The CDR3 has 14 amino acids. The CDR3 sequence: CASSLPPGAQGAFF. CDR3 coding DNA: TGTGCCAGCAGTTTACCCCCCGGGGCGCAGGGGGCTTTCTTT.

The sample holds a few counts of this clonotype. This chain uses TRBV4-1 with TRBJ2-5, with D maybe TRBD1 (6 bases). V lost 0 bases, J lost 4 bases, and 18 bases lay in between. This CDR3 contains 17 residues. The germline gives CDR1 MGHRA, CDR2 YSYEKL. The DNA for the CDR3 is TGCGCCAGCAGCCAAGATTGGGGGCCGGGGCTGGGAGAGACCCAGTACTTC. This encodes CASSQDWGPGLGETQYF.

With regard to this clonotype: A read error may explain this, as a much larger clone is one base away. The V and J genes are TRBV9 and TRBJ2-1; 11 bases are a match to TRBD2. CDR3 length: 13 amino acids. The V gene's germline CDR1 is SGDLS and CDR2 YYNGEE. Trimming removed 4 bases from V and 10 bases from J; junction bases left unmatched: 4. Here the CDR3 DNA reads TGTGCCAGCAGCCTAGCGGGGGGATGGGAGCAGTTCTTC. Its protein is CASSLAGGWEQFF.

In this sample, this clonotype turned up many times. The V and J genes are TRBV2 and TRBJ1-5; 9 nucleotides align to TRBD1. From germline, CDR1 is SNHLY and CDR2 FYNNEI. CDR3 length equals 14 residues. Trimming removed 4 bases from V and 5 bases from J; junction bases left unmatched: 3. CDR3 coding DNA: TGTGCCAGCAGTGTCGGACAGGGGTATCAGCCCCAGCATTTT. It codes for CASSVGQGYQPQHF.

This chain joins TRBV7-2 and TRBJ1-5; D is undetermined. Trimming stripped 5 bases from V and 0 bases from J, with 20 bases between. The CDR3 is 18 residues long. Germline V gene lookup returns CDR1 SGHTA and CDR2 FQGNSA. The CDR3 region is CASSPTPFNPVSNQPQHF. CDR3 coding DNA: TGTGCCAGCAGCCCTACACCCTTCAACCCAGTTAGCAATCAGCCCCAGCATTTT.

This clonotype was counted at least ten times. V is TRBV20-1 and J is TRBJ2-3; D not resolved. Germline V lookup: CDR1 DFQATT, CDR2 SNEGSKA (reference sequence). CDR3 length: 14 amino acids. Trimming pared 4 bases from V and 1 base from J, leaving 12 bases between. The CDR3 nucleotides are TGCAGTGCTATTGGTAGACCTGGCACAGATACGCAGTATTTT. This codes for CSAIGRPGTDTQYF.

This clonotype came up a few times. V gene TRBV6-1 combines with J gene TRBJ1-1; tentatively, D is TRBD1 (6 bases). In germline, CDR1 is MNHNS, CDR2 SASEGT. The CDR3 contains 14 residues. V lost 5 bases and J lost 3, with 13 bases in between. CDR3 region: CASSHKGGHTEAFF. CDR3 nucleotide sequence: TGTGCCAGCAGTCACAAAGGGGGGCACACTGAAGCTTTCTTT.

In this sample, this clonotype turned up many times. The chain links TRBV12-3 or TRBV12-4 to TRBJ2-2; D is ambiguous. The V gene lost 3 bases and the J gene lost 3 bases, with 11 bases spanning the gap. There are 15 residues in the CDR3. The CDR3, as DNA: TGTGCCAGCAGTTTGGGCTTCGGATACACCGGGGAGCTGTTTTTT. Translating it yields CASSLGFGYTGELFF.

This clonotype was counted many times. The chain employs TRBV20-1 and TRBJ2-3; 7 nucleotides align to TRBD2. The CDR3 runs to 15 residues. V lost 7 bases and J lost 2; bases outside the gene matches: 12. The germline gives CDR1 DFQATT, CDR2 SNEGSKA (reference sequence). The CDR3 sequence: CSVTLAGSPTDTQYF. CDR3 DNA sequence: TGCAGTGTTACATTAGCGGGTTCTCCCACAGATACGCAGTATTTT.

This clonotype was seen only a few times. The genes are TRBV7-3 and TRBJ2-7, with 7 bases fitting TRBD2. The CDR3 runs to 13 residues. V lost 4 bases, J lost 5 bases, and 5 bases stayed unmatched. Germline values: CDR1 SGHTA, CDR2 FQGTGA. The CDR3 protein is CASSSGGLHEQYF. CDR3 in DNA: TGTGCCAGCAGCTCGGGAGGCCTCCACGAGCAGTACTTC.